The 12 T cell receptor beta chains given below trace back to one sample, sequenced in a study of blood T cell dynamics during melanoma immunotherapy. This sample's time point: week 3, after first cycle of checkpoint inhibitor. The assay was immunoSEQ multiplex PCR, and TCRdb's table has in-frame clones only and misses some. The sample lists some 13,000 clones, just over 85% seen once, with 5% to 5.5% in the top ten. Sample: blood, taken from a patient treated with checkpoint blockade. Receptors were obtained from a human donor with melanoma.

The chain links TRBV5-1 to TRBJ1-5; TRBD1 aligns across 10 bases. The germline CDR1 and CDR2 sequences are SGHRS and YFSETQ. The length of the CDR3 is 14 residues. V was pared by 3 bases and J by 6 bases, with 3 bases of the junction left unmatched. The CDR3 nucleotides are TGCGCCAGCAGCTCGGGACAGGGGTCTCAGCCCCAGCATTTT. It translates to CASSSGQGSQPQHF.

This clone was observed a single time. The chain has TRBV30 and TRBJ2-2; D is perhaps TRBD2 (5 bases). The CDR3 consists of 13 residues. Trimming took 4 bases from V and 4 from J, leaving 10 bases between them. Germline V CDR1 and CDR2: GTSNPN, SVGIG (reference sequence). The CDR3 protein is CAWKGRGTGELFF. Written as DNA, the CDR3 is TGTGCCTGGAAAGGACGGGGCACCGGGGAGCTGTTTTTT.

The chain uses TRBV5-4 and TRBJ2-7; 9 bases match TRBD1. V lost 4 bases and J lost 7; bases outside the gene matches: 12. This CDR3 is built from 15 residues. Per the germline V gene, CDR1 is SGHNT and CDR2 is YYREEE (reference sequence). The chain's CDR3 is CASSPWGQGRREQYF. DNA of the CDR3: TGTGCCAGCAGCCCGTGGGGACAGGGCCGTAGGGAGCAGTACTTC.

This sequence joins TRBV7-9 and TRBJ1-4; 7 bases are a match to TRBD1. From germline, CDR1 is SEHNR and CDR2 FQNEAQ (reference sequence). The CDR3 runs 15 residues. J lost 0 bases, V lost 7 bases, and 5 bases had no gene match. The CDR3 reads CASTGTAATNEKLFF. The CDR3 DNA reads as TGTGCCAGCACAGGGACAGCAGCAACTAATGAAAAACTGTTTTTT.

The chain uses TRBV7-9 and TRBJ2-1; possible D gene TRBD1, 8 bases. Germline CDR1 is SEHNR and CDR2 is FQNEAQ (reference sequence). Trimming left V 4 bases short and J 8 bases short, with 12 bases between. The CDR3 is made up of 13 amino acids. Here the CDR3 reads CASSYRGGDEQFF. CDR3 in DNA: TGTGCCAGCAGCTACAGGGGGGGCGATGAGCAGTTCTTC.

The chain has TRBV7-3 and TRBJ2-2, with TRBD1 as a possible D gene (6 bases). The germline V gene encodes CDR1 SGHTA and CDR2 FQGTGA. The V end was cut by 2 bases, the J end by 5 bases, with 9 bases between. This CDR3 is built from 14 residues. The CDR3 sequence is CASSLYQGTGELFF. DNA of the CDR3: TGTGCCAGCAGCTTATATCAGGGGACCGGGGAGCTGTTTTTT.

This chain uses TRBV27 with TRBJ2-7, with 8 bases lining up with TRBD1. The CDR3 consists of 13 residues. The V and J ends lost 8 bases and 6 bases, in that order; junction bases with no gene match: 9. Looked up from germline, CDR1 is MNHEY and CDR2 is SMNVEV (reference sequence). CDR3 region: CASSGTGWSEQYF. In nucleotides, the CDR3 is TGTGCCAGCTCCGGGACAGGATGGTCCGAGCAGTACTTC.

The V call is TRBV2, the J call TRBJ2-5; no reliable D call. Germline lookup yields CDR1 SNHLY and CDR2 FYNNEI. This CDR3 region has 15 residues. V shed 4 bases and J shed 5 bases, with 17 bases lying between them. The CDR3 DNA reads TGTGCCAGCAGTGCGAAGACTGGCGTCGTGGAGACCCAGTACTTC. Amino acids: CASSAKTGVVETQYF. The entire variable domain, with the rest obtained from reference TRBV2 and TRBJ2-5, is as follows: EPEVTQTPSHQVTQMGQEVILRCVPISNHLYFYWYRQILGQKVEFLVSFYNNEISEKSEIFDDQFSVERPDGSNFTLKIRSTKLEDSAMYFCASSAKTGVVETQYFGPGTRLLVL.

The V and J genes are TRBV7-9 and TRBJ2-5, with TRBD1 identical over 8 bases. The CDR3 is 16 amino acids. Germline CDR1 reads SEHNR; CDR2 reads FQNEAQ (reference sequence). V lost 3 bases to trimming and J lost 4 bases; unmatched junction nucleotides: 10. In DNA form, the CDR3 reads TGTGCCAGCAGCTTTGGTGACAGGGGATTGAGAGAGACCCAGTACTTC. Amino acid sequence: CASSFGDRGLRETQYF. Supplemented by reference TRBV7-9 and TRBJ2-5, the full variable domain reads DTGVSQNPRHKITKRGQNVTFRCDPISEHNRLYWYRQTLGQGPEFLTYFQNEAQLEKSRLLSDRFSAERPKGSFSTLEIQRTEQGDSAMYLCASSFGDRGLRETQYFGPGTRLLVL.

The chain couples TRBV15 to TRBJ1-2, with D perhaps matching TRBD1 (6 bases). The CDR3 runs to 15 residues. CDR1 is LNHNV, CDR2 YYDKDF, per germline (reference sequence). V was clipped by 3 bases and J by 6 bases, with 17 bases between them. As DNA, the CDR3 is TGTGCCACCAGCAGGCCGACAGGCAGTTCGAATGGCTACACCTTC. This gives the protein CATSRPTGSSNGYTF. Full variable domain (rest looked up from reference TRBV15 and TRBJ1-2): DAMVIQNPRYQVTQFGKPVTLSCSQTLNHNVMYWYQQKSSQAPKLLFHYYDKDFNNEADTPDNFQSRRPNTSFCFLDIRSPGLGDTAMYLCATSRPTGSSNGYTFGSGTRLTVV.

The rearrangement uses TRBV30 and TRBJ1-2; possibly TRBD1 for D (6 bases). The CDR3 has 14 amino acids. Trimming cost V 3 bases and J 7 bases, with 18 bases left between them. CDR1 is GTSNPN, CDR2 SVGIG, per germline (reference sequence). The CDR3 protein is CAWSPRTAKGGYTF. CDR3 bases: TGTGCCTGGAGCCCGAGGACAGCCAAAGGTGGCTACACCTTC.

The chain joins TRBV28 to TRBJ2-1; no clear D. Germline V gene data show CDR1 as MDHEN and CDR2 as SYDVKM. This CDR3 contains 17 residues. V gave up 7 bases and J gave up 1 base, with 20 bases separating them. Here the CDR3 reads CASITFRPPGSYNEQFF. CDR3 DNA sequence: TGTGCCAGCATCACCTTTAGGCCACCGGGTTCCTACAATGAGCAGTTCTTC.